This T cell receptor gamma chain was captured by sequencing in a study of intestinal T cells in coeliac disease. General study findings and limits: All 20 or so biopsies were correctly classified by TRD kmer clustering.

On this clone: As yet, its antigen is unknown. A read error may account for a junction end that differs from germline. The same CDR3 can be traced to other DNA sequences in this sample.

Genomic DNA came from ten approximately 4.9-µm formalin-fixed paraffin-embedded scrolls per case. TRG repertoires were amplified with LymphoTrack primers from roughly 0.2 ug of biopsy DNA. TCRdb re-called the multiplex PCR reads through CATT. The sample consists of around 1,300 gamma-chain clones, over 35% of them appearing once. The source of this sequence is a human donor with celiac disease. Sequencing used a duodenal biopsy.

The CDR3 DNA reads as TGTGCCACCTGGGACGGCAAAAATCATAGTAGTGATTGGACCAAGACGTTT. This encodes CATWDGKNHSSDWTKTF. The chain carries TRGV2 and TRGJP2. Germline values: CDR1 EGSNGY, CDR2 YDSYNSKV. This CDR3 spans 17 amino acids.